This T cell receptor (beta chain) was identified during a study of cytomegalovirus exposure and HLA in healthy donors. The CDR3 loop spans 15 amino acids. Germline V gene data show CDR1 as SGHDT and CDR2 as YYEEEE. The PCR was carried out with 60 Vbeta primers and 13 Jbeta primers. The method was immunoSEQ multiplex PCR; TCRdb's version includes in-frame clones alone and lacks a portion of them. The repertoire has under 200,000 clones, 65% to 85% of them found once; the top ten carry under 3%. In regard to this clone: Its antigen is unknown. One junction end disagrees with the germline gene, perhaps due to a read error.

Study-level results: In most subjects, TCR beta sequences reportedly gave accurate predictions of HLA-A and HLA-B alleles. CMV serostatus was the only immune exposure information that was available.

The sample comprised PBMCs. This chain connects TRBV5-6 to TRBJ2-1; D is perhaps TRBD1 (6 bases). The receptor's source is a woman aged 45-65 years in good health and CMV-seropositive. CDR3: CASTLTGTVYNEQFF. For the CDR3, the DNA is TGTGCCAGCACCTTGACAGGCACGGTATACAATGAGCAGTTCTTC.